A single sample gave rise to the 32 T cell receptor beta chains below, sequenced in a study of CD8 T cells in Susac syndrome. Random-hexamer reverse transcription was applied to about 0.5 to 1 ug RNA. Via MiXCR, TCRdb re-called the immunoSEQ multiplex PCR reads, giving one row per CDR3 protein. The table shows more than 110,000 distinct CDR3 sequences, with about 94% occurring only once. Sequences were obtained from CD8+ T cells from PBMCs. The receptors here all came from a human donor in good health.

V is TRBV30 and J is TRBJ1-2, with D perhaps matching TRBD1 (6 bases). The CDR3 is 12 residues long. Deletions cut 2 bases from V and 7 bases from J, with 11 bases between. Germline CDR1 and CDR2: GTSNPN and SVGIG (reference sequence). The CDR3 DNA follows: TGTGCCTGGAGTCCGACAGGAGTTGGCTACACCTTC. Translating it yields CAWSPTGVGYTF.

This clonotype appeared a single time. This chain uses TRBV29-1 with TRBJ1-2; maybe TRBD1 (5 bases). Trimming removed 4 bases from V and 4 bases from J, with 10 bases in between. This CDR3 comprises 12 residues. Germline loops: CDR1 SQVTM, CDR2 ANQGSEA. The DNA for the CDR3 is TGCAGCGTTGCGGAGGGGCCCTATGGCTACACCTTC. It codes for CSVAEGPYGYTF.

This CDR3 is CASSSTTGRNPYEQYF. In nucleotides, the CDR3 is TGTGCCAGCAGCAGTACCACGGGACGGAATCCCTACGAGCAGTACTTC. The chain couples TRBV7-9 to TRBJ2-7; perhaps D is TRBD1 or TRBD2 (5 bases each). Germline V gene sequence: CDR1 SEHNR, CDR2 FQNEAQ (reference sequence). The length of the CDR3 is 16 residues. Trimming removed 5 bases from V and 2 bases from J, with 19 bases in between. The full variable domain, with the rest looked up from reference TRBV7-9 and TRBJ2-7, is DTGVSQNPRHKITKRGQNVTFRCDPISEHNRLYWYRQTLGQGPEFLTYFQNEAQLEKSRLLSDRFSAERPKGSFSTLEIQRTEQGDSAMYLCASSSTTGRNPYEQYFGPGTRLTVT.

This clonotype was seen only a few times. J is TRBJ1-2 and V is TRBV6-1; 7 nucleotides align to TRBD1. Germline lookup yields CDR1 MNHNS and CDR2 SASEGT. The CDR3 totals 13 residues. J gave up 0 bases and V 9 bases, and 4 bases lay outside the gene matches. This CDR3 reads CASGQEANYGYTF. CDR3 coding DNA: TGTGCCAGTGGACAGGAGGCTAACTATGGCTACACCTTC.

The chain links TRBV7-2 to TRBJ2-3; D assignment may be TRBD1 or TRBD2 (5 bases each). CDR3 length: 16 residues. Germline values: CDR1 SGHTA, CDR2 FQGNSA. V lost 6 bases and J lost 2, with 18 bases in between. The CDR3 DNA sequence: TGTGCCAGCAGTATCCCCCCGGGGACGGTCACAGATACGCAGTATTTT. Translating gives CASSIPPGTVTDTQYF.

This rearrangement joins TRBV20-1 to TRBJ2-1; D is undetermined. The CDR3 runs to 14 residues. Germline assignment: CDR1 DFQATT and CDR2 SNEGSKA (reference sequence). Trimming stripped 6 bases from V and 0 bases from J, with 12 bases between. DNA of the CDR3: TGCAGTGCCCCTAAAGACCTCTCCTACAATGAGCAGTTCTTC. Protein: CSAPKDLSYNEQFF.

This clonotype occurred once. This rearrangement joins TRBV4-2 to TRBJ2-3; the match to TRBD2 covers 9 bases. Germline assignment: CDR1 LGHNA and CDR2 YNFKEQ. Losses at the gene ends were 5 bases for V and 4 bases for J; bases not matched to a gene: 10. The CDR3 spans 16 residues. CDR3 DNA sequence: TGTGCCAGCAGCGAATTAGCGGGAGCCGAGGCAGATACGCAGTATTTT. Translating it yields CASSELAGAEADTQYF.

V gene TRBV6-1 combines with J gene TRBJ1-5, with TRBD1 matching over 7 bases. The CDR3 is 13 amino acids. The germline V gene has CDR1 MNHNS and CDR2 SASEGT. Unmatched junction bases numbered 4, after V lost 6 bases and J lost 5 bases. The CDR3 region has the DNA TGTGCCAGCAGCCGGGACAGCGATCAGCCCCAGCATTTT. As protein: CASSRDSDQPQHF.

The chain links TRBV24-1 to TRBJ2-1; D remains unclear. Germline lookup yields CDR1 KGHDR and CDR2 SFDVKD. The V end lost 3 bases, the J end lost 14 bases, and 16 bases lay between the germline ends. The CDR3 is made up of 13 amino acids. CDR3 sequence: CATSDVTPWGEFF. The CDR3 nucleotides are TGTGCCACCAGTGATGTGACCCCGTGGGGTGAGTTCTTC.

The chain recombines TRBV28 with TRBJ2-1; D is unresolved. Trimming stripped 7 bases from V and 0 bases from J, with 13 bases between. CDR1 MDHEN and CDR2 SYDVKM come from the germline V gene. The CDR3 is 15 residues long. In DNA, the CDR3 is TGTGCCAGCAAGTTCAGAGCCTTCTCCTACAATGAGCAGTTCTTC. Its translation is CASKFRAFSYNEQFF.

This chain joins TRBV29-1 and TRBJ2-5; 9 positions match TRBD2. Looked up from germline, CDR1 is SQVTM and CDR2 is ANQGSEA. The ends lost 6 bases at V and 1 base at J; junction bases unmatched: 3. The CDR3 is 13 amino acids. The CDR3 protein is CSVVAGAQETQYF. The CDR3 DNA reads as TGCAGCGTCGTAGCGGGAGCCCAAGAGACCCAGTACTTC. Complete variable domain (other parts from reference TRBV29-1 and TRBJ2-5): SAVISQKPSRDICQRGTSLTIQCQVDSQVTMMFWYRQQPGQSLTLIATANQGSEATYESGFVIDKFPISRPNLTFSTLTVSNMSPEDSSIYLCSVVAGAQETQYFGPGTRLLVL.

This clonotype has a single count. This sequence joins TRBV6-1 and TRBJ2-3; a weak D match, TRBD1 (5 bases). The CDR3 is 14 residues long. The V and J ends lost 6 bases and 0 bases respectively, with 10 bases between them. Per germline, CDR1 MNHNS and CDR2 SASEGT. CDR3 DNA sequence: TGTGCCAGCAGCGGGTGGGGCAGCACAGATACGCAGTATTTT. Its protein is CASSGWGSTDTQYF.

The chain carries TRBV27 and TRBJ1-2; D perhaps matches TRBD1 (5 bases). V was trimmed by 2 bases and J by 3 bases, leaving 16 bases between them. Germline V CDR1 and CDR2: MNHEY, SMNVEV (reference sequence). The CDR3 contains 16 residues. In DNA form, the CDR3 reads TGTGCCAGCAGTTTAATTAGGGGTTCCCGACACTATGGCTACACCTTC. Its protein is CASSLIRGSRHYGYTF.

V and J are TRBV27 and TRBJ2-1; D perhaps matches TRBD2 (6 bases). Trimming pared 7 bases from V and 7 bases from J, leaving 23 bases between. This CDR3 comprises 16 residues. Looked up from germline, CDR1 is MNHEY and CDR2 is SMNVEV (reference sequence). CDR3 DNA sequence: TGTGCCAGCAACCGGAGGGGATCAACTGGGATTAATGAGCAGTTCTTC. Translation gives CASNRRGSTGINEQFF.

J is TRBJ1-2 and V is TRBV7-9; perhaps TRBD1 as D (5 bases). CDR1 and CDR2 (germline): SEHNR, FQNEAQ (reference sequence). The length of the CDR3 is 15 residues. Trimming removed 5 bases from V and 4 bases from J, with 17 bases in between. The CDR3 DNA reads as TGTGCCAGCAGCCTACCAACCCAGGGTTTCTATGGCTACACCTTC. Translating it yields CASSLPTQGFYGYTF.

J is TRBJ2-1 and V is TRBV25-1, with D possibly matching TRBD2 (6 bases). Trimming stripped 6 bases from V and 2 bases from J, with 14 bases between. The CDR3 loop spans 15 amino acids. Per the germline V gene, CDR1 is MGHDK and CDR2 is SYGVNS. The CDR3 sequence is CASRHQGGAYNEQFF. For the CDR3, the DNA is TGTGCCAGCAGACATCAGGGAGGAGCCTACAATGAGCAGTTCTTC.

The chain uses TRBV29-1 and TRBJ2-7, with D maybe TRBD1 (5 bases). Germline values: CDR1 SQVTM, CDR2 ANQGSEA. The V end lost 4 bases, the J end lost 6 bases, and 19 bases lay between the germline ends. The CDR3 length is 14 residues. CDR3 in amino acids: CSVAMTLFQGEQYF. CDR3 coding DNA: TGCAGCGTTGCCATGACCTTATTTCAGGGCGAGCAGTACTTC.

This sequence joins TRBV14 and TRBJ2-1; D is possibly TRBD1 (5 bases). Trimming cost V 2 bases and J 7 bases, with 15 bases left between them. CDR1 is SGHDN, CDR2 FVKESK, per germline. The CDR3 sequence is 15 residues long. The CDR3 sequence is CASSQTSGFENEQFF. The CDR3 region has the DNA TGTGCCAGCAGCCAAACTTCAGGGTTCGAGAATGAGCAGTTCTTC.

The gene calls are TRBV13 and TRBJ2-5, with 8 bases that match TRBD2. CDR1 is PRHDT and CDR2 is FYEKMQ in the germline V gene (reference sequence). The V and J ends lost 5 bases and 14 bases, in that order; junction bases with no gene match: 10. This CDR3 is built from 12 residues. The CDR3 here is CASSTKLAAPYF. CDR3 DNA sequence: TGTGCCAGCAGCACCAAACTAGCGGCCCCCTACTTC.

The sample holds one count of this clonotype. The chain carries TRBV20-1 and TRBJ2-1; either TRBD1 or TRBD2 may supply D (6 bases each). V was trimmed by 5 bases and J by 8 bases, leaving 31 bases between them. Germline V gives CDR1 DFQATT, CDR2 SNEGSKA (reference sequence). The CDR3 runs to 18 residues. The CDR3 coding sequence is TGCAGTGCTCGCCCAACGACCGAGCCCTGGGGGGCTAGGGATGAGCAGTTCTTC. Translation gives CSARPTTEPWGARDEQFF.

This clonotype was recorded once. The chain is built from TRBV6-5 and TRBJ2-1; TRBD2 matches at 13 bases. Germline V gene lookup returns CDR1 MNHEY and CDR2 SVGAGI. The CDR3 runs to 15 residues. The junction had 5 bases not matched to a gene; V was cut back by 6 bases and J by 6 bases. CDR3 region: CASSLGTSGINEQFF. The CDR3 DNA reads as TGTGCCAGCAGCCTTGGGACTAGCGGGATCAATGAGCAGTTCTTC.

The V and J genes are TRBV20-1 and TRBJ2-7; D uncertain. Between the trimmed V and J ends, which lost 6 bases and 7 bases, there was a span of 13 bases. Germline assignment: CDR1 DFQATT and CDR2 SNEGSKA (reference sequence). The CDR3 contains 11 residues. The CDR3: CSALARVEQYF. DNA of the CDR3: TGCAGTGCCCTTGCCCGCGTGGAGCAGTACTTC.

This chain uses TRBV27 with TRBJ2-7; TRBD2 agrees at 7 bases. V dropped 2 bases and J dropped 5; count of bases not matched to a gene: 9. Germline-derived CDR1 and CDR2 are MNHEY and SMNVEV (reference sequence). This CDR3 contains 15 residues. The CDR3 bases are TGTGCCAGCAGTTTACTCCCGGGAGGTTACCACGAGCAGTACTTC. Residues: CASSLLPGGYHEQYF.

The CDR3 coding sequence is TGTGCCAGCAGCTTAGGATCTAGCGGGACTGAGACCCAGTACTTC. Translating it yields CASSLGSSGTETQYF. The chain joins TRBV13 to TRBJ2-5, with 9 bases matching TRBD2. The CDR3 covers 15 residues. The germline CDR1 and CDR2 sequences are PRHDT and FYEKMQ (reference sequence). The ends lost 0 bases at V and 5 bases at J; junction bases unmatched: 4.

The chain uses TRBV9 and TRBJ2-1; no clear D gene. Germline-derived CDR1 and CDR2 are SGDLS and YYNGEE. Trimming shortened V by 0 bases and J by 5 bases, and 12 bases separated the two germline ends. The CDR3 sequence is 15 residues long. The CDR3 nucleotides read TGTGCCAGCAGCGTAGGGGTGGCGGCCCACAATGAGCAGTTCTTC. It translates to CASSVGVAAHNEQFF.

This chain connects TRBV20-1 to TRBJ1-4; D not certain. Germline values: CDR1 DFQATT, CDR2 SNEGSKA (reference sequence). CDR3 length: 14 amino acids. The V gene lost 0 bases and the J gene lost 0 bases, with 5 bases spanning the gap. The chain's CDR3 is CSAREGATNEKLFF. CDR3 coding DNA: TGCAGTGCTAGAGAGGGAGCAACTAATGAAAAACTGTTTTTT.

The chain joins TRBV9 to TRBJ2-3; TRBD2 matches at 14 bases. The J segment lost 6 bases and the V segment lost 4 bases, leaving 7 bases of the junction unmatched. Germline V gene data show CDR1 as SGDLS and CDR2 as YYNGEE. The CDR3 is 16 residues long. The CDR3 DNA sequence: TGTGCCAGCAGCCCTGGACTAGCGGGAGGACAGGATACGCAGTATTTT. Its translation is CASSPGLAGGQDTQYF.

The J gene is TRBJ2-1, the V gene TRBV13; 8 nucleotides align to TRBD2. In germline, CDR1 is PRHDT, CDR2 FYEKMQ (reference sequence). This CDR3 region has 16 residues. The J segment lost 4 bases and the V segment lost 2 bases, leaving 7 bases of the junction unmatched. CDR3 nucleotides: TGTGCCAGCAGCTTACCAGCGGGAGTAATTTACAATGAGCAGTTCTTC. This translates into CASSLPAGVIYNEQFF.

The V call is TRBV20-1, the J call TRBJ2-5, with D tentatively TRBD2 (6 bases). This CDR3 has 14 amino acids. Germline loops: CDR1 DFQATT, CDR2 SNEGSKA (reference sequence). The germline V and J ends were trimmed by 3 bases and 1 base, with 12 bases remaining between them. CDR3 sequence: CSARFSRGQETQYF. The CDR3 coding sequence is TGCAGTGCTAGGTTCTCGCGGGGCCAAGAGACCCAGTACTTC.

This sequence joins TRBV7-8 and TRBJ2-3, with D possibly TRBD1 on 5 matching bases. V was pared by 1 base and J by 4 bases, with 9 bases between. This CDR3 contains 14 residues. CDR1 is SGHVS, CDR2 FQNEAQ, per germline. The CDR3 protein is CASSLVGAADTQYF. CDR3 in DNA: TGTGCCAGCAGCTTAGTTGGGGCGGCAGATACGCAGTATTTT.

CDR3 residues: CASSLAIAGEQYF. Written as DNA, the CDR3 is TGTGCCAGCAGCTTAGCGATTGCGGGCGAGCAGTACTTC. The chain joins TRBV7-6 to TRBJ2-7; TRBD2 might be the D (5 bases). The CDR3 sequence is 13 residues long. Trimming pared 0 bases from V and 6 bases from J, leaving 9 bases between. The germline V gene has CDR1 SGHVS and CDR2 FNYEAQ.

The CDR3 coding sequence is TGCAGCGTTGAAGACAATCTTGGCTACACCTTC. Amino acids: CSVEDNLGYTF. The chain uses TRBV29-1 and TRBJ1-2; no reliable D call. The CDR3 consists of 11 residues. Germline V CDR1 and CDR2: SQVTM, ANQGSEA. Trimming shortened V by 0 bases and J by 7 bases, and 6 bases separated the two germline ends.